The T cell receptor beta chain under discussion was sequenced for a study of cytomegalovirus exposure and HLA in healthy donors. Study overall: From donors who were HLA-typed, an early data release held around 80 million unique TCRs.

Germline CDR1 is SGHTA and CDR2 is FQGTGA. V lost 0 bases to trimming and J lost 4 bases, with 10 bases between them. This CDR3 contains 16 residues. Primers included in the PCR were 60 Vbeta and 13 Jbeta primers. TCRdb's table, derived via immunoSEQ multiplex PCR, lists solely in-frame clones and lacks some. The table has over 200,000 clones, 70% to 85% seen once. The sequenced sample was PBMCs. This clonotype was sampled from a male donor in good health and CMV-seronegative. The chain has TRBV7-3 and TRBJ2-6; no definite D call. The CDR3, as DNA: TGTGCCAGCAGCTTAACGCCGGTCTCAGGGGCCAACGTCCTGACTTTC. Residues: CASSLTPVSGANVLTF.